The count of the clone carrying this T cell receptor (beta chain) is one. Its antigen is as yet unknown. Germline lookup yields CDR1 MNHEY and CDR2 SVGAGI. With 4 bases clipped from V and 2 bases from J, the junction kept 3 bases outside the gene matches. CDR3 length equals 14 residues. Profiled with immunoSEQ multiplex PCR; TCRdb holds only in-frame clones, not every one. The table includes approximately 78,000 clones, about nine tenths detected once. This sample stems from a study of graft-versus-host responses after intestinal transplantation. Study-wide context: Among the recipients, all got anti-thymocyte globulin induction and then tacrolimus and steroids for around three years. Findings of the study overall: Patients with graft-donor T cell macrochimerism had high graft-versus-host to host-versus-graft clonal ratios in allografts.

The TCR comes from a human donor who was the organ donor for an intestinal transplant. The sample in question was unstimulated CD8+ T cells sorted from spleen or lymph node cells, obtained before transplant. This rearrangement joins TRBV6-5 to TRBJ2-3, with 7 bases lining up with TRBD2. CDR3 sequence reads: CASSFGGYTDTQYF. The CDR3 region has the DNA TGTGCCAGCAGTTTCGGGGGGTACACAGATACGCAGTATTTT.